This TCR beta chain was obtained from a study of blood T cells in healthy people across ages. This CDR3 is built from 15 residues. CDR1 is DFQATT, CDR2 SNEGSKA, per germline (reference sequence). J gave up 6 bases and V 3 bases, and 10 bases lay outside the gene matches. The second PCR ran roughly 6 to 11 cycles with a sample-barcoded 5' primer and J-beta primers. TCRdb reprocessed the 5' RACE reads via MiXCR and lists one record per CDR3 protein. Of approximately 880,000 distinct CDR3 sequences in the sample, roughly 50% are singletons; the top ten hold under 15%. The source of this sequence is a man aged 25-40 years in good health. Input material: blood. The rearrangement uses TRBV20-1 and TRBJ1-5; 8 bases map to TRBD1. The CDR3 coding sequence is TGCAGTGCTAGTGCCGACAGGGGAAAAGGTCAGCCCCAGCATTTT. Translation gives CSASADRGKGQPQHF.